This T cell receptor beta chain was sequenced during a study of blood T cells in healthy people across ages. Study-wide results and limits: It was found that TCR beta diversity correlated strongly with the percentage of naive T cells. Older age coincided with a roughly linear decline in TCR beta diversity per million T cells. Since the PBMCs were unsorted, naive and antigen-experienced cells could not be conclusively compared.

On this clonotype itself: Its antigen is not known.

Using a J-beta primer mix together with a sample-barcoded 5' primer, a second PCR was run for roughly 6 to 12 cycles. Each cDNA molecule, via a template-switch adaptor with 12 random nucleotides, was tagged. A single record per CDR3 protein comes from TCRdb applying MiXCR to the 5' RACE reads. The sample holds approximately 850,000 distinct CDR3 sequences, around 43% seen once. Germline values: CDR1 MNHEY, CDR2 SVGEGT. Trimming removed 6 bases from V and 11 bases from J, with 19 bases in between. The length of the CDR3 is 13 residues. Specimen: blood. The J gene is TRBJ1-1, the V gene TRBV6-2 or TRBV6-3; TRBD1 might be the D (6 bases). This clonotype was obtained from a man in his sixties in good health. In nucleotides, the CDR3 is TGTGCCAGCAGCCCCGGACAGAGGGGCGAGGCTTTCTTT. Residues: CASSPGQRGEAFF.